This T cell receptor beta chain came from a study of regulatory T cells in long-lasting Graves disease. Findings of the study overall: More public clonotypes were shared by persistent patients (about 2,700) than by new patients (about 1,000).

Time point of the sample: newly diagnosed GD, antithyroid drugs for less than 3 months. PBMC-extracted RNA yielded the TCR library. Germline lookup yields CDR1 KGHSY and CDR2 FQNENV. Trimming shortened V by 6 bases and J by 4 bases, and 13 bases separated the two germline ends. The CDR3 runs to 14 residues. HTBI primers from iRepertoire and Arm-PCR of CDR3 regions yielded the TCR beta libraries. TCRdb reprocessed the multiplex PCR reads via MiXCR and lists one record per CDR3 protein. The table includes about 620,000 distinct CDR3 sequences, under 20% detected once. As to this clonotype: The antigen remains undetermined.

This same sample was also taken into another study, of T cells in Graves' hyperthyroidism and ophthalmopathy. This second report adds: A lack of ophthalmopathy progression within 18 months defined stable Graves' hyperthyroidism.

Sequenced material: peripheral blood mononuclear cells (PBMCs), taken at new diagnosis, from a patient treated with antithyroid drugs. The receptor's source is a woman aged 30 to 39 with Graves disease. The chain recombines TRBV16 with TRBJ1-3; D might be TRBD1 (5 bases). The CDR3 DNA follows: TGTGCCAGCAGAGGGGATTTCGCGGGAAACACCATATATTTT. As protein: CASRGDFAGNTIYF.